This T cell receptor beta chain came from a study of blood T cell repertoires in COVID-19. On the study more broadly: The origin of the acute and convalescent COVID-19 samples was the United States, Italy and Spain. Nucleic acid was either cDNA or gDNA, and it came from T cells, B-cell-depleted T cells, or PBMCs.

Original processing methods: Scientists estimated how many nucleated cells there were by amplifying reference gene primers. The repertoire was sequenced with immunoSEQ multiplex PCR; TCRdb's copy has only in-frame clones and lacks some. V and J calls and clone size are those listed in that table; D and trimming were worked out from the DNA. This repertoire shows more than 55,000 clones, nearly 95% found once; its top ten account for roughly 4.5%. The CDR3 contains 12 residues. V dropped 5 bases and J dropped 9; count of bases not matched to a gene: 5. Per germline, CDR1 KGHDR and CDR2 SFDVKD. The source material was peripheral blood. V is TRBV24-1 and J is TRBJ1-2; TRBD1 matches at 7 bases. The TCR was taken from a man in his forties or fifties with active COVID-19. The CDR3 DNA reads TGTGCCACCAGTGTTGGGACAGCCAGCTACACCTTC. This translates into CATSVGTASYTF.